The TCR beta chain described here comes from a study of CD8 T cells in ankylosing spondylitis (TCRdb year 2017). At the level of the whole study: T cell receptor beta repertoires were profiled in healthy donors and ankylosing spondylitis patients so that disease-linked TCR variants could be found. The full study cohort comprised around 25 ankylosing spondylitis patients and approximately 100 healthy donors. Peripheral blood was sampled, and synovial fluid was also collected from ankylosing spondylitis patients.

Remarks on this clonotype: No antigen is known for it. The input lacks base qualities; no much larger clone sits a single base away.

What the study reported, not specific to this receptor: Some motif variants were previously reported in synovial fluid and blood of reactive arthritis patients, suggesting common disease-initiation mechanisms. The disease-linked clones had a CD8+ phenotype and were found at relatively low frequencies in peripheral blood. Blood from ankylosing spondylitis patients appeared to be characterized by a TCR beta motif made up of several highly homologous amino acid variants. The disease-linked clones were reported to be significantly enriched in matched synovial fluid samples from ankylosing spondylitis patients.

For sequencing, an Illumina HiSeq 2500 was employed. Quantitative 5'-RACE with molecular barcodes was used to prepare TCR beta libraries. As for how the authors treated the data: A new computational method, built on a probabilistic model of VDJ rearrangement, was used to identify disease-linked TCR variants. The public reads were run again by TCRdb, first through fastp at Q25 and then through MiXCR, and only productive beta chains were kept. Rows matching on CDR3 protein sequence are summarized as one entry with the most common DNA and genes. TCRdb, not the original authors, processed these V and J calls. The sample records under 250,000 distinct CDR3 sequences, about 26% of which are singletons. Under 8% of the sample is taken by the ten largest. What was sequenced was blood, either unsorted or a sorted T cell fraction (not recorded which). The receptor was derived from a male donor with ankylosing spondylitis or in good health (not recorded which).

Here the CDR3 is given as CATSPSDRGSYNEQFF. The DNA sequence follows: TGTGCCACCAGCCCGTCCGACAGGGGGTCCTACAATGAGCAGTTCTTC. Recombination connected TRBV15 to TRBJ2-1, with 9 junctional bases fitting TRBD1. At the junction V is shortened by 5 bases and J by 1 base; bases outside the gene matches: 6. Looking up the germline V gene (reference sequence) yields CDR1 LNHNV and CDR2 YYDKDF. Reading from cysteine to phenylalanine, the CDR3 counts 16 amino acids. Only the CDR3 DNA stays, 48 bases, in frame from base 1.